This T cell receptor (beta chain) is drawn from a study of Ad26.COV2.S vaccination and SARS-CoV-2 variants. The treatment was: some 20 received Ad26.COV2.S at low or high dose, single or two shots; about 5 received placebo; per-sample allocation not given. Sample collection was performed on day 63 after the first vaccine or placebo injection. The repertoire was sequenced with immunoSEQ multiplex PCR; TCRdb's copy has only in-frame clones and lacks some. The repertoire includes under 550,000 clones, roughly 90% of them detected once, and less than 4.5% sits in the top ten. The CDR3 is 13 amino acids. V was pared by 2 bases and J by 3 bases, with 7 bases between. Study-level points and caveats: Vaccine recipients and placebo recipients showed similar non-spike TCR breadth.

About this clone itself: Its target is not known.

The clonotype originates from a person aged 18-60 years who received the Ad26.COV2.S COVID-19 vaccine or a placebo. The material sequenced was peripheral blood, taken in a trial of Ad26.COV2.S vaccine versus placebo. The V call is TRBV12-3 or TRBV12-4, the J call TRBJ1-1; D possibly corresponds to TRBD1 (5 bases). The CDR3 protein is CASSLWDDTEAFF. In DNA, the CDR3 is TGTGCCAGCAGTTTATGGGACGACACTGAAGCTTTCTTT.